A single sample is the source of the 10 T cell receptor beta chains below, sequenced in a study of T cell responses to AZD1222 COVID-19 vaccine. The method was immunoSEQ multiplex PCR; TCRdb's version includes in-frame clones alone and lacks a portion of them. Counted here are around 190,000 clones, 85% to 95% occurring once; the ten biggest clones make up approximately 1.5%. The sample was peripheral blood, taken on day 0 of AZD1222 vaccination. The receptors originated from an adult in good health.

The chain employs TRBV11-2 and TRBJ1-2, with 7 bases that match TRBD1. The V gene end was trimmed by 4 bases and the J gene end by 4 bases; junction bases not matched to a gene: 3. Germline CDR1 and CDR2: SGHAT and FQNNGV. The CDR3 contains 13 residues. The CDR3 region has the DNA TGTGCCAGCAGCTCGGGACAGAGCTATGGCTACACCTTC. Its translation is CASSSGQSYGYTF.

This chain connects TRBV14 to TRBJ2-7; possibly TRBD2 for D (5 bases). CDR1 SGHDN and CDR2 FVKESK come from the germline V gene. The CDR3 covers 13 residues. Trimming took off 4 bases at V and 4 bases at J, with 11 bases between the two ends. CDR3 nucleotides: TGTGCCAGCAGCCCGCGGACGGGATACGAGCAGTACTTC. It yields the protein CASSPRTGYEQYF.

The J gene is TRBJ1-6, the V gene TRBV19; 8 positions agree with TRBD1. CDR3 length equals 17 residues. The junction had 11 bases not matched to a gene; V was cut back by 0 bases and J by 10 bases. Germline V gene data show CDR1 as LNHDA and CDR2 as SQIVND (reference sequence). CDR3 region: CASSIDRTGSSQSPLHF. The CDR3 DNA reads TGTGCCAGTAGTATAGATCGGACAGGGTCCAGTCAATCACCCCTCCACTTT.

The J gene is TRBJ1-5, the V gene TRBV3-1 (or the pseudogene TRBV3-2); D is unresolved. Per germline, CDR1 LGHDT and CDR2 YNNKEL (reference sequence). The CDR3 is 15 residues long. The ends were cut back, 4 bases at V and 4 bases at J, with 14 bases in the middle. The CDR3 loop is CASSLGGRLNQPQHF. The CDR3 DNA sequence: TGTGCCAGCAGCCTCGGAGGACGGCTAAATCAGCCCCAGCATTTT.

This chain joins TRBV12-3 or TRBV12-4 and TRBJ1-6; D gene ambiguous. The CDR3 length is 12 residues. V dropped 3 bases and J dropped 10 bases, with 7 bases sitting between them. For the CDR3, the DNA is TGTGCCAGCAGTTTTAGATACTCACCCCTCCACTTT. Translation: CASSFRYSPLHF.

The chain combines TRBV3-1 (or the pseudogene TRBV3-2) with TRBJ1-2, with 7 bases aligning to TRBD1. Germline CDR1 and CDR2: LGHDT and YNNKEL (reference sequence). This CDR3 spans 15 amino acids. Losses at the gene ends were 2 bases for V and 8 bases for J; bases not matched to a gene: 11. CDR3 sequence: CASSQPVGTGDGYTF. CDR3 DNA sequence: TGTGCCAGCAGCCAACCAGTCGGCACAGGGGACGGCTACACCTTC.

This chain joins TRBV4-2 and TRBJ1-4; D remains ambiguous. CDR3 length: 15 residues. Germline values: CDR1 LGHNA, CDR2 YNFKEQ. V gave up 0 bases and J gave up 6 bases, with 11 bases separating them. The CDR3 here is CASSQESVVYEKLFF. CDR3 coding DNA: TGTGCCAGCAGCCAAGAATCGGTCGTATATGAAAAACTGTTTTTT.

The genes are TRBV11-3 and TRBJ2-1; 8 nucleotides match TRBD2. The length of the CDR3 is 16 residues. From germline, CDR1 is SGHNT and CDR2 YENEEA. The junction had 6 bases not matched to a gene; V was cut back by 5 bases and J by 0 bases. The CDR3 DNA is TGTGCCAGCAGCCTCCGGGGGGGCAGCTCCTACAATGAGCAGTTCTTC. Protein product: CASSLRGGSSYNEQFF.

The V gene is TRBV10-3, the J gene TRBJ1-3, with unresolved D. The CDR3 runs to 15 residues. The V and J ends lost 3 bases and 0 bases respectively, with 9 bases between them. Germline loops: CDR1 ENHRY, CDR2 SYGVKD. The chain's CDR3 is CAISDEVLSGNTIYF. DNA for the CDR3: TGTGCCATCAGTGACGAGGTCCTCTCTGGAAACACCATATATTTT.

The chain combines TRBV6-6 with TRBJ2-2; 8 bases line up with TRBD1. Germline values: CDR1 MNHNY, CDR2 SVGAGI (reference sequence). The CDR3 runs to 16 residues. With 10 bases clipped from V and 1 base from J, the junction kept 11 bases outside the gene matches. CDR3: CATSLSGTGNTGELFF. The CDR3 nucleotides read TGTGCCACTTCCCTTTCCGGGACAGGGAACACCGGGGAGCTGTTTTTT.